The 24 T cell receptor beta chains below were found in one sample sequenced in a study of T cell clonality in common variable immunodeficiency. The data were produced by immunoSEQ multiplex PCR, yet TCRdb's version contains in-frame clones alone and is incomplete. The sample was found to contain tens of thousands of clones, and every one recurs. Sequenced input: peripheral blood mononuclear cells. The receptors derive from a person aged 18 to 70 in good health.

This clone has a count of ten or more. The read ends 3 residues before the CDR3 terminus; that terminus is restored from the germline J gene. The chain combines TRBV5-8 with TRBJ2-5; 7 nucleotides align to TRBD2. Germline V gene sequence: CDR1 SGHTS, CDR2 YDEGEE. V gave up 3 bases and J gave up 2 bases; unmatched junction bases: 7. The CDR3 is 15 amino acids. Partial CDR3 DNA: TGTGCCAGCAGCTCCTTACTAGCGCCTCAAGAGACC. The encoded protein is CASSSLLAPQET. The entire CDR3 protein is CASSSLLAPQETQYF.

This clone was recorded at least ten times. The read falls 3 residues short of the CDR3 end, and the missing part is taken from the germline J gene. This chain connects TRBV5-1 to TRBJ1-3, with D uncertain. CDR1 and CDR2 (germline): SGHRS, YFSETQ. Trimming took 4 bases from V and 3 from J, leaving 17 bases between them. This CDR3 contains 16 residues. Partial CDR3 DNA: TGCGCCAGCAGCACCGGGGAGGTTCTAATTGGAAACACC. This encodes CASSTGEVLIGNT. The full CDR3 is CASSTGEVLIGNTIYF.

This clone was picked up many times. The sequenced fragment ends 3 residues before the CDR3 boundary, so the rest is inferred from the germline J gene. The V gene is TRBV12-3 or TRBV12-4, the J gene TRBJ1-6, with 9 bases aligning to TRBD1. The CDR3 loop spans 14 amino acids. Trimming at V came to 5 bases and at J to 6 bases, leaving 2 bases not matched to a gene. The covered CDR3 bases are TGTGCCAGCAGTCGGGGACAGGGTAATTCACCC. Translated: CASSRGQGNSP. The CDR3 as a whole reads CASSRGQGNSPLHF.

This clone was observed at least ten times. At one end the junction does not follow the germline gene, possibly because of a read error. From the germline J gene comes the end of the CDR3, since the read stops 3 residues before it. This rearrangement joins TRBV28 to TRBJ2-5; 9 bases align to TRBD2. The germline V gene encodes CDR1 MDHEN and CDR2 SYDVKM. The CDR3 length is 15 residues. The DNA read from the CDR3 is TGTGCTAGCAGCGAAAATAGCGGGGGCCAAGAGACC. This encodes CASSENSGGQET. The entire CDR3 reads CASSENSGGQETQYF.

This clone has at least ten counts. Partial CDR3 DNA: TGTGCCAGCAGTCCCGCGTGGCAGGGAGTATGGGGC. Protein product: CASSPAWQGVWG. The whole CDR3 region reads CASSPAWQGVWGYTF. This chain connects TRBV12-3 or TRBV12-4 to TRBJ1-2; the D gene is possibly TRBD1 (5 bases). With the read ending 3 residues before the CDR3 end, the germline J gene is used to fill in that end. The CDR3 loop spans 15 amino acids.

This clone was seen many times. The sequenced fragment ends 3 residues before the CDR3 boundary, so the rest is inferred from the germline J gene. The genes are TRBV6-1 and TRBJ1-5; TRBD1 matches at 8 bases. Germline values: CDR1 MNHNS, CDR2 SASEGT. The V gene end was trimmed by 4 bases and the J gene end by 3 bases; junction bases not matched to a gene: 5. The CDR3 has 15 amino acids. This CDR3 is CASSGGQDYNQPQHF. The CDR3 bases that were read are TGTGCCAGCAGTGGGGGACAGGATTACAATCAGCCC.

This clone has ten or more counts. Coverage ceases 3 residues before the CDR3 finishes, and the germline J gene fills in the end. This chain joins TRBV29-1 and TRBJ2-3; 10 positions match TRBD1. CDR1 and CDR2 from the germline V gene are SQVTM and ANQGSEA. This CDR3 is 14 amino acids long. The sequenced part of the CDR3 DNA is TGCAGCGGCCGGGACAGGGGCGTTCAGAGGACG. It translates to CSGRDRGVQRT. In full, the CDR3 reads CSGRDRGVQRTQYF.

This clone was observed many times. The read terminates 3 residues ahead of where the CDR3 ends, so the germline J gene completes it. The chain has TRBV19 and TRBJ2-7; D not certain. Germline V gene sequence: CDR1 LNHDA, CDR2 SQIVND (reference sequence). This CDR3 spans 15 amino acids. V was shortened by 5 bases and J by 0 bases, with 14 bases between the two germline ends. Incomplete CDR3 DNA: TGTGCCAGTAGTCTTTCAGCCCACAGCTCCTACGAG. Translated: CASSLSAHSSYE. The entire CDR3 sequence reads CASSLSAHSSYEQYF. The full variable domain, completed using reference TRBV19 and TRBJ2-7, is DGGITQSPKYLFRKEGQNVTLSCEQNLNHDAMYWYRQDPGQGLRLIYYSQIVNDFQKGDIAEGYSVSREKKESFPLTVTSAQKNPTAFYLCASSLSAHSSYEQYFGPGTRLTVT.

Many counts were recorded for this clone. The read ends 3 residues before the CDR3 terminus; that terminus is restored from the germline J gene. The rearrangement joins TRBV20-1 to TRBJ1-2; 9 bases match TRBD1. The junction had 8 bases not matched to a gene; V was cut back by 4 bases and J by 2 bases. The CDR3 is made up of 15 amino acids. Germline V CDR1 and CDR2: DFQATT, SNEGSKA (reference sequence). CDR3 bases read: TGCAGTGCTACCCCCAGGGACAGGGTAAACTATGGC. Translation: CSATPRDRVNYG. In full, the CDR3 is CSATPRDRVNYGYTF.

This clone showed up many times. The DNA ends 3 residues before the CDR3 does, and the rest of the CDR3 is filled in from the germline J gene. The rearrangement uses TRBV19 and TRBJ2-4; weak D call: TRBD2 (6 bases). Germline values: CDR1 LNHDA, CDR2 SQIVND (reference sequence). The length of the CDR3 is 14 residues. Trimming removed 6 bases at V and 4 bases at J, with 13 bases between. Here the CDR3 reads CASREGPEKNIQYF. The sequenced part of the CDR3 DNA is TGTGCCAGTAGGGAGGGTCCAGAGAAAAACATT. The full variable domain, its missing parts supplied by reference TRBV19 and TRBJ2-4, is DGGITQSPKYLFRKEGQNVTLSCEQNLNHDAMYWYRQDPGQGLRLIYYSQIVNDFQKGDIAEGYSVSREKKESFPLTVTSAQKNPTAFYLCASREGPEKNIQYFGAGTRLSVL.

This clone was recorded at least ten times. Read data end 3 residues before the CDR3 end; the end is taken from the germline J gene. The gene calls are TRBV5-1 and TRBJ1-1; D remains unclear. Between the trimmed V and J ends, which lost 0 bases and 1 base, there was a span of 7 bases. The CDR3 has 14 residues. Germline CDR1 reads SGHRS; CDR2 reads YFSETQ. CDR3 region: CASSLEHRNTEAFF. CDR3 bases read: TGCGCCAGCAGCTTGGAGCATCGGAACACTGAA.

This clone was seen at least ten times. The CDR3 DNA, read in part, is TGCAGTGCTAGCGGCAGGGAGGGCATATATAGCAATCAGCCC. Residues: CSASGREGIYSNQP. The whole CDR3 protein reads CSASGREGIYSNQPQHF. The genes are TRBV20-1 and TRBJ1-5; TRBD1 might be the D (5 bases). The observed sequence ends 3 residues before the CDR3 terminus, with the missing tail filled in from the germline J gene. The length of the CDR3 is 17 residues. CDR1 DFQATT and CDR2 SNEGSKA come from the germline V gene (reference sequence). V lost 3 bases, J lost 0 bases, and 18 bases lay in between.

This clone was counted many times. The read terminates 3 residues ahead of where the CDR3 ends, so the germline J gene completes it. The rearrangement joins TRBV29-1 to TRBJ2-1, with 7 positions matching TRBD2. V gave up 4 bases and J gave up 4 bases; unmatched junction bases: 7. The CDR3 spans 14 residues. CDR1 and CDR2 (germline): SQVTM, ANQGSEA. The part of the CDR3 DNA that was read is TGCAGCGTTGGCCCTAGCGGCTCTTACAATGAG. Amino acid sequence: CSVGPSGSYNE. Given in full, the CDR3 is CSVGPSGSYNEQFF.

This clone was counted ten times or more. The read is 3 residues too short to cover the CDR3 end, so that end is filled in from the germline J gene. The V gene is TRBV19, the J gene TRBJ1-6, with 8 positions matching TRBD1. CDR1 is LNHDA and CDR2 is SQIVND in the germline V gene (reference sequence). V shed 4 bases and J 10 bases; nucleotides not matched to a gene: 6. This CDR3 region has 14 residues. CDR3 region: CASSTDRVFSPLHF. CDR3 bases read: TGTGCCAGTAGTACGGACAGGGTATTCTCACCC.

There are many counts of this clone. CDR3 in amino acids: CASSSSRDSLYEQYF. CDR3 DNA, as far as it was read: TGTGCCAGCAGCTCCTCGAGGGACAGCCTATACGAG. The chain couples TRBV9 to TRBJ2-7, with 7 bases aligning to TRBD1. The read falls 3 residues short of the CDR3 end, and the missing part is taken from the germline J gene. The V segment lost 4 bases and the J segment 4 bases; nucleotides outside the gene matches: 11. CDR1 is SGDLS, CDR2 YYNGEE, per germline. The CDR3 loop spans 15 amino acids.

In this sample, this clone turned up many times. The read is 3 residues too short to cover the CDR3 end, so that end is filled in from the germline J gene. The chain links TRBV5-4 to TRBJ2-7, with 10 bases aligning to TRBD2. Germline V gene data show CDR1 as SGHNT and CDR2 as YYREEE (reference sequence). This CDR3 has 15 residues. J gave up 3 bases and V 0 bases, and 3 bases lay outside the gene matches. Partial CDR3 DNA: TGTGCCAGCAGCTTGGAGGCTAGCGGGAGCTACGAG. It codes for CASSLEASGSYE. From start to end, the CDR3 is CASSLEASGSYEQYF.

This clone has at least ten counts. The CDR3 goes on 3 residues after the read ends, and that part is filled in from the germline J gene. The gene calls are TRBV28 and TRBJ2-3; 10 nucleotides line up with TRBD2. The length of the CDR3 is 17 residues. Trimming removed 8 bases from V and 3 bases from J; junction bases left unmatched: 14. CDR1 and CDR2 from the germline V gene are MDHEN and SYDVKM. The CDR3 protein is CASYKIGSGRETDTQYF. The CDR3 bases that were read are TGTGCCAGCTACAAAATAGGGAGCGGGAGGGAGACAGATACG.

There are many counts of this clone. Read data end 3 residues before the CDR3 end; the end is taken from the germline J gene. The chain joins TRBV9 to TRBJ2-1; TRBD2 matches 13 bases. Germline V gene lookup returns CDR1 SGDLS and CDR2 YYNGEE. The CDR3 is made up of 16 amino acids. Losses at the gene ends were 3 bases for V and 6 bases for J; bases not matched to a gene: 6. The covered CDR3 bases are TGTGCCAGCAGCGACCGACTAGCGGGAGGAGTCAATGAG. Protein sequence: CASSDRLAGGVNE. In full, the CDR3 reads CASSDRLAGGVNEQFF. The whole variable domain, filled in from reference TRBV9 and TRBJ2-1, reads DSGVTQTPKHLITATGQRVTLRCSPRSGDLSVYWYQQSLDQGLQFLIQYYNGEERAKGNILERFSAQQFPDLHSELNLSSLELGDSALYFCASSDRLAGGVNEQFFGPGTRLTVL.

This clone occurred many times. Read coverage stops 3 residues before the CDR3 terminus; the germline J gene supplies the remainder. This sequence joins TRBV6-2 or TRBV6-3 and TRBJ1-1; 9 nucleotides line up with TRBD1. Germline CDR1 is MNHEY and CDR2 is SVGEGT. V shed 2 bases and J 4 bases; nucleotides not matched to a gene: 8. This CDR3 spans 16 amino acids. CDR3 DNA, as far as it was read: TGTGCCAGCAGTTACCCTACCGGGACAGGGCTCACTGAA. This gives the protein CASSYPTGTGLTE. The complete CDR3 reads CASSYPTGTGLTEAFF.

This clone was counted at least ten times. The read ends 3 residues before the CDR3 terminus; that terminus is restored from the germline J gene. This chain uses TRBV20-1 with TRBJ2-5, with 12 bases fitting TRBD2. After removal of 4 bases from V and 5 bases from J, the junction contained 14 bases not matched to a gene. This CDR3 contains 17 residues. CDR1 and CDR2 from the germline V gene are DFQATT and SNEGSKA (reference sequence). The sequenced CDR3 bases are TGCAGTGCTACTATCCTCACCTCTAGCGGGAGGGCCGAGACC. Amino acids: CSATILTSSGRAET. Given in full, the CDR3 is CSATILTSSGRAETQYF.

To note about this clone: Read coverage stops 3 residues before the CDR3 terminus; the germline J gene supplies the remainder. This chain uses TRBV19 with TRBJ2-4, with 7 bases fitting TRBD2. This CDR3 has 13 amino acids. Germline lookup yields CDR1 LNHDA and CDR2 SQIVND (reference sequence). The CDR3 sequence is CASSISGSGGQYF. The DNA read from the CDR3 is TGTGCCAGTAGTATCAGCGGGTCGGGAGGT.

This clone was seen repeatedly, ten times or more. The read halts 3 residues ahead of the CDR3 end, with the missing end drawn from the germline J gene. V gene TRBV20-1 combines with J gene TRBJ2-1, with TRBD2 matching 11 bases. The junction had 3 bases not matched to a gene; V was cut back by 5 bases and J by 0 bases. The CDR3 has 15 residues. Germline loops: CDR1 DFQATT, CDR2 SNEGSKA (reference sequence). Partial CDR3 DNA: TGCAGTGCTTTTACTAGCGGGAGCTCCTACAATGAG. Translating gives CSAFTSGSSYNE. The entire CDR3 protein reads CSAFTSGSSYNEQFF.

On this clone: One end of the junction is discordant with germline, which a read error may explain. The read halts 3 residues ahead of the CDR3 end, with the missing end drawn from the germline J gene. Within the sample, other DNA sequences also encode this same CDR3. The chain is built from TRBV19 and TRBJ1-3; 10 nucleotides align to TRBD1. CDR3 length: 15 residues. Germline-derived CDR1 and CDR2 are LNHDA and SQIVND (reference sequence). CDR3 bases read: TGTGCCAGTAGGCCGGGACAGGGGTCTGGAAACACG. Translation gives CASRPGQGSGNT. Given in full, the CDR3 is CASRPGQGSGNTIYF.

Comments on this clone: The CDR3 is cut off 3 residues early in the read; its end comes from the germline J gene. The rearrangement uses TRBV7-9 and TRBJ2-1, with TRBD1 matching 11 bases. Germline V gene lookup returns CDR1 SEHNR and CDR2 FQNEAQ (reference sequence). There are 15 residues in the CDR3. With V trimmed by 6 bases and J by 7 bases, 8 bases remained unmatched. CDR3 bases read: TGTGCCAGCAGTCCGGACAGGGGGCGCGTGAATGAG. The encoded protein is CASSPDRGRVNE. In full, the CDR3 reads CASSPDRGRVNEQFF. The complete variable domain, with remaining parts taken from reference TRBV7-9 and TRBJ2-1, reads DTGVSQNPRHKITKRGQNVTFRCDPISEHNRLYWYRQTLGQGPEFLTYFQNEAQLEKSRLLSDRFSAERPKGSFSTLEIQRTEQGDSAMYLCASSPDRGRVNEQFFGPGTRLTVL.